This T cell receptor (beta chain) was identified in a study of CD8 T cells in ankylosing spondylitis. This CDR3 contains 16 residues. V was shortened by 0 bases and J by 0 bases, with 11 bases between the two germline ends. Germline assignment: CDR1 SGDLS and CDR2 YYNGEE. This clonotype was counted at least ten times. Each TCR beta library was made by quantitative 5'-RACE that incorporated molecular barcodes. A single record per CDR3 protein comes from TCRdb applying MiXCR to the 5' RACE reads. The sample holds tens of thousands of distinct CDR3 sequences, about 2.5% seen once. This chain joins TRBV9 and TRBJ2-3, with D uncertain. The sequence was obtained from a male donor with ankylosing spondylitis or in good health (not recorded which). The sample comprised blood, either unsorted or a sorted T cell fraction (not recorded which). CDR3 sequence reads: CASSVGPVGSTDTQYF. The CDR3 DNA sequence: TGTGCCAGCAGCGTAGGTCCCGTGGGGAGCACAGATACGCAGTATTTT. The full variable domain, rest sourced from reference TRBV9 and TRBJ2-3, is DSGVTQTPKHLITATGQRVTLRCSPRSGDLSVYWYQQSLDQGLQFLIQYYNGEERAKGNILERFSAQQFPDLHSELNLSSLELGDSALYFCASSVGPVGSTDTQYFGPGTRLTVL.